The clone carrying this TCR beta chain was seen a few times. The target antigen is unknown. At the DNA level, this CDR3 is encoded by other sequences in the same sample as well. Since all of the isolated RNA was reverse transcribed, expressed TCRB transcripts were what got sequenced. Sequenced by immunoSEQ multiplex PCR; TCRdb stores in-frame clones only, minus some. The table includes over 120,000 clones, about 8.7% detected once. The data originate from a study of beta chain features in type 1 diabetes. Looking at the study overall: Patients did not differ from healthy donors in age, gender or cell yield. Broader study findings: Here, the possible influence of HLA type (on TCRB rearrangement) remained unresolved.

This TCR came from a man in his late teens or twenties in good health. The sequencing sample was made of central memory CD4+ T cells from blood.

CDR3 loop: CASSLGSEGETQYF. CDR3 nucleotide sequence: TGTGCCAGCAGCTTAGGGTCCGAGGGAGAGACCCAGTACTTC. The chain has TRBV11-3 and TRBJ2-5; D is perhaps TRBD2 (5 bases). This CDR3 has 14 residues. Trimming shortened V by 1 base and J by 4 bases, and 10 bases separated the two germline ends. Germline-derived CDR1 and CDR2 are SGHNT and YENEEA. Combining the CDR3 with reference TRBV11-3 and TRBJ2-5 gives the whole variable domain EAGVVQSPRYKIIEKKQPVAFWCNPISGHNTLYWYLQNLGQGPELLIRYENEEAVDDSQLPKDRFSAERLKGVDSTLKIQPAELGDSAVYLCASSLGSEGETQYFGPGTRLLVL.